These 21 T cell receptor beta chains originate from one sample sequenced in a study of shared clonotypes between healthy human individuals. Only in-frame clones appear in the TCRdb table, and some are missing; sequencing was by immunoSEQ multiplex PCR. The sample has roughly 660,000 clones; less than 95% are singletons. Material: memory CD8+ T cells from PBMCs. Sample subset: CD45RO+ cells pooled with CCR7-negative TemRA cells. Every receptor here comes from a man aged 18 to 30 in good health. Some clones in this sample may be carry-over from other donors' samples.

The rearrangement links TRBV9 to TRBJ2-5; 9 bases map to TRBD1. Germline CDR1 SGDLS, CDR2 YYNGEE. With V trimmed by 4 bases and J by 5 bases, 9 bases remained unmatched. The CDR3 covers 15 residues. Written as DNA, the CDR3 is TGTGCCAGCAGCTCCCGGGACAGGGTTATCGAGACCCAGTACTTC. Translating it yields CASSSRDRVIETQYF.

The chain couples TRBV6-5 to TRBJ1-1; D call uncertain. Trimming cost V 2 bases and J 0 bases, with 13 bases left between them. This CDR3 has 16 amino acids. In germline, CDR1 is MNHEY, CDR2 SVGAGI. CDR3 nucleotides: TGTGCCAGCAGTTACGAGGTCAGGTACATGAACACTGAAGCTTTCTTT. Translated, it gives CASSYEVRYMNTEAFF.

The chain uses TRBV28 and TRBJ2-3, with TRBD2 matching over 7 bases. The CDR3 totals 16 residues. Germline V gene sequence: CDR1 MDHEN, CDR2 SYDVKM. The V and J ends lost 5 bases and 2 bases, in that order; junction bases with no gene match: 10. The CDR3 is CASSPGAGVLTDTQYF. CDR3 DNA: TGTGCCAGCAGTCCCGGTGCGGGAGTCCTCACAGATACGCAGTATTTT.

The chain couples TRBV15 to TRBJ2-5, with 11 bases matching TRBD2. The CDR3 runs to 16 residues. Unmatched junction bases numbered 5, after V lost 0 bases and J lost 5 bases. Germline CDR1 reads LNHNV; CDR2 reads YYDKDF (reference sequence). The CDR3 DNA reads as TGTGCCACCAGCAGAGACCCACTAGCGGGAGATGAGACCCAGTACTTC. It is translated as CATSRDPLAGDETQYF.

With respect to this clone: Other DNA variants within this sample encode the same CDR3. This chain connects TRBV27 to TRBJ2-7; maybe TRBD1 (6 bases). The V gene's germline CDR1 is MNHEY and CDR2 SMNVEV (reference sequence). The CDR3 consists of 13 residues. The V end lost 3 bases, the J end lost 1 base, and 7 bases lay between the germline ends. The CDR3 loop reads CASSLGHSYEQYF. Here the CDR3 DNA reads TGTGCCAGCAGTTTGGGACATTCCTACGAGCAGTACTTC.

The chain joins TRBV27 to TRBJ1-2, with D hard to call. V shed 5 bases and J shed 3 bases, with 22 bases lying between them. Germline V gene lookup returns CDR1 MNHEY and CDR2 SMNVEV (reference sequence). This CDR3 has 17 residues. Here the CDR3 reads CASSTGKEWAVDYGYTF. The CDR3 region has the DNA TGTGCCAGCAGTACGGGAAAAGAATGGGCGGTGGACTATGGCTACACCTTC.

The rearrangement links TRBV4-2 to TRBJ2-2; D unclear. Germline V gene sequence: CDR1 LGHNA, CDR2 YNFKEQ. The CDR3 runs to 14 residues. V lost 4 bases and J lost 3, with 9 bases in between. This CDR3 is CASSLPADTGELFF. The CDR3 DNA reads as TGTGCCAGCAGCCTGCCCGCCGACACCGGGGAGCTGTTTTTT.

This chain links TRBV7-9 with TRBJ1-2; 7 nucleotides agree with TRBD1. After removal of 2 bases from V and 4 bases from J, the junction contained 10 bases not matched to a gene. The germline gives CDR1 SEHNR, CDR2 FQNEAQ (reference sequence). This CDR3 contains 16 residues. CDR3 in amino acids: CASSLNPRDRLYGYTF. The DNA of the CDR3 is TGTGCCAGCAGCTTAAACCCCCGGGACAGACTCTATGGCTACACCTTC.

The CDR3 loop is CASSQHTDTQYF. DNA of the CDR3: TGTGCCAGCAGTCAGCATACCGATACGCAGTATTTT. V and J are TRBV7-9 and TRBJ2-3; no firm D call. Trimming took 6 bases from V and 6 from J, leaving 10 bases between them. CDR1 is SEHNR and CDR2 is FQNEAQ in the germline V gene (reference sequence). The CDR3 runs 12 residues.

The rearrangement uses TRBV7-2 and TRBJ2-1; the D gene is possibly TRBD1 (5 bases). CDR3 length: 14 residues. Germline CDR1 is SGHTA and CDR2 is FQGNSA. With 1 base removed from V and 6 bases from J, the gap between germline ends came to 10 bases. The DNA of the CDR3 is TGTGCCAGCAGCTTAGGTGGGGCTCTCAATGAGCAGTTCTTC. This codes for CASSLGGALNEQFF.

The rearrangement uses TRBV7-9 and TRBJ2-2; 8 bases line up with TRBD1. Germline CDR1 is SEHNR and CDR2 is FQNEAQ (reference sequence). The CDR3 is 16 amino acids. V shed 5 bases, J shed 1 base, and the junction held 6 bases outside the gene matches. The CDR3 nucleotides are TGTGCCAGCAGCCAGTCCGGGACAGGGAACACCGGGGAGCTGTTTTTT. It yields the protein CASSQSGTGNTGELFF.

Comment on this clone: Other nucleotide sequences from this sample produce the same CDR3. The V call is TRBV4-1, the J call TRBJ2-5; D is undetermined. Germline-derived CDR1 and CDR2 are MGHRA and YSYEKL. The V end lost 0 bases, the J end lost 3 bases, and 5 bases lay between the germline ends. The CDR3 is 13 amino acids. CDR3 sequence (DNA): TGCGCCAGCAGCCAAGATGCAGAAGAGACCCAGTACTTC. It translates to CASSQDAEETQYF.

This sequence joins TRBV5-1 and TRBJ1-5; D is perhaps TRBD1 (6 bases). From germline, CDR1 is SGHRS and CDR2 YFSETQ. Trimming cost V 4 bases and J 3 bases, with 11 bases left between them. CDR3 length: 14 amino acids. The CDR3 spells CASSMTGLNQPQHF. For the CDR3, the DNA is TGCGCCAGCAGCATGACAGGCCTCAATCAGCCCCAGCATTTT. The full variable domain, completed using reference TRBV5-1 and TRBJ1-5, is KAGVTQTPRYLIKTRGQQVTLSCSPISGHRSVSWYQQTPGQGLQFLFEYFSETQRNKGNFPGRFSGRQFSNSRSEMNVSTLELGDSALYLCASSMTGLNQPQHFGDGTRLSIL.

The chain joins TRBV27 to TRBJ2-2, with D perhaps assigned TRBD1 or TRBD2 (5 bases each). Trimming took 7 bases from V and 7 from J, leaving 19 bases between them. This CDR3 has 15 residues. Germline lookup yields CDR1 MNHEY and CDR2 SMNVEV (reference sequence). CDR3 residues: CASTWLAGNVGELFF. DNA for the CDR3: TGTGCCAGCACCTGGCTAGCAGGGAACGTCGGGGAGCTGTTTTTT.

The J gene is TRBJ1-1, the V gene TRBV30; D possibly corresponds to TRBD1 (5 bases). The CDR3 spans 16 residues. Germline values: CDR1 GTSNPN, CDR2 SVGIG (reference sequence). V was shortened by 5 bases and J by 0 bases, with 19 bases between the two germline ends. CDR3 residues: CAWSPLGQAMNTEAFF. As DNA, the CDR3 is TGTGCCTGGTCTCCTTTGGGGCAGGCGATGAACACTGAAGCTTTCTTT.

The gene calls are TRBV2 and TRBJ2-6; D is perhaps TRBD2 (6 bases). Trimming shortened V by 6 bases and J by 4 bases, and 19 bases separated the two germline ends. The CDR3 is 17 amino acids. Germline-derived CDR1 and CDR2 are SNHLY and FYNNEI. CDR3 in DNA: TGTGCCAGCAGCCAACCCGGGGGAAACCAGGGGGCCAACGTCCTGACTTTC. Translated, it gives CASSQPGGNQGANVLTF.

The rearrangement joins TRBV29-1 to TRBJ2-7, with TRBD1 matching over 7 bases. The CDR3 contains 15 residues. With 2 bases clipped from V and 2 bases from J, the junction kept 9 bases outside the gene matches. The germline CDR1 and CDR2 sequences are SQVTM and ANQGSEA. The CDR3: CSVETSVQGPYEQYF. For the CDR3, the DNA is TGCAGCGTTGAAACTTCGGTACAGGGGCCCTACGAGCAGTACTTC.

J is TRBJ2-2 and V is TRBV7-9; a weak D match, TRBD1 (6 bases). This CDR3 has 11 residues. The germline V and J ends were trimmed by 5 bases and 10 bases, with 8 bases remaining between them. CDR1 is SEHNR, CDR2 FQNEAQ, per germline (reference sequence). The CDR3 sequence: CASSPGQELFF. As DNA, the CDR3 is TGTGCCAGCAGCCCGGGACAGGAGCTGTTTTTT.

This clone was seen a few times. The CDR3 nucleotides read TGTGCCAGCAGTGGTGTAGGTGGTTATGGCTACACCTTC. It encodes CASSGVGGYGYTF. The chain uses TRBV2 and TRBJ1-2; D unclear. The germline V and J ends were trimmed by 4 bases and 5 bases, with 11 bases remaining between them. The germline V gene has CDR1 SNHLY and CDR2 FYNNEI. The CDR3 totals 13 residues.

The chain combines TRBV9 with TRBJ2-4; D is perhaps TRBD1 (6 bases). The CDR3 consists of 13 residues. Germline V gene data show CDR1 as SGDLS and CDR2 as YYNGEE. With 0 bases removed from V and 15 bases from J, the gap between germline ends came to 16 bases. This CDR3 is CASSVGGRDPRYF. CDR3 DNA sequence: TGTGCCAGCAGCGTAGGGGGGCGCGATCCACGGTACTTC.

The chain joins TRBV7-9 to TRBJ2-3, with D perhaps TRBD1 or TRBD2 (5 bases each). The CDR3 consists of 16 residues. The V and J ends lost 3 bases and 0 bases respectively, with 13 bases between them. In germline, CDR1 is SEHNR, CDR2 FQNEAQ (reference sequence). CDR3 region: CASSLGPTPSTDTQYF. CDR3 in DNA: TGTGCCAGCAGCTTGGGACCTACTCCTAGCACAGATACGCAGTATTTT.